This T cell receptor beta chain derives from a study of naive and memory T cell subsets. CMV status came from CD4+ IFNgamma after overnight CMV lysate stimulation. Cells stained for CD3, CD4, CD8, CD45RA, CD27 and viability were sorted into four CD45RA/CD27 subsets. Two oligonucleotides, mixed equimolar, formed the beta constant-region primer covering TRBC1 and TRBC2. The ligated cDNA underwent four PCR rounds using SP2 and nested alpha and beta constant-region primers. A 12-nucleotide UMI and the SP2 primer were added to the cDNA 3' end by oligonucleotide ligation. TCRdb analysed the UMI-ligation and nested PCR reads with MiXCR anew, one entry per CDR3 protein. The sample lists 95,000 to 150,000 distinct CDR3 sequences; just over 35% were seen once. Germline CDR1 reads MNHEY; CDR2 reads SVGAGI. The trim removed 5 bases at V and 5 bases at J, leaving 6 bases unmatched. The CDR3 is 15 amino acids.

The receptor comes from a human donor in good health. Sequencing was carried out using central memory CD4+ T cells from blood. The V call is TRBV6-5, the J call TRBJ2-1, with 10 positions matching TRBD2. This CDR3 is CASSSGRVIDNEQFF. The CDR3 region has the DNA TGTGCCAGCAGTAGCGGGAGGGTGATAGACAATGAGCAGTTCTTC.